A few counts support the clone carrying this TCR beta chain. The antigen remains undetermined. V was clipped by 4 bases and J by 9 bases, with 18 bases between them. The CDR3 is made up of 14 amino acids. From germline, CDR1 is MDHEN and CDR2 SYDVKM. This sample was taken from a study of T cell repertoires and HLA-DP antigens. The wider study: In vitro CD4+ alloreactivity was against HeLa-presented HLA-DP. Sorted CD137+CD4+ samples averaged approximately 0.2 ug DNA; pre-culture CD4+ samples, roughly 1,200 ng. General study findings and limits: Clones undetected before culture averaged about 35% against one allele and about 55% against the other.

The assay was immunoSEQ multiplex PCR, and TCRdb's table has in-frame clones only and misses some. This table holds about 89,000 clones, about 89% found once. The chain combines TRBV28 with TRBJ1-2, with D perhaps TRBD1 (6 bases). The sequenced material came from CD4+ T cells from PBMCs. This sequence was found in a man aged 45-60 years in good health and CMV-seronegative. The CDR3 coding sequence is TGTGCCAGCAGTTCATCTGGGGGCGCTAAGCGCTACACCTTC. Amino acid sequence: CASSSSGGAKRYTF.